This TCR beta chain was sequenced in a study of blood T cell repertoires in COVID-19. For the study at large: Italy, Spain and the United States were the sources of the convalescent and acute COVID-19 samples. The analysed material was cDNA or gDNA that came from T cells, B-cell-depleted T cells, or PBMCs.

CDR1 and CDR2 from the germline V gene are SGHNT and YYREEE (reference sequence). CDR3 length equals 17 residues. V was pared by 4 bases and J by 4 bases, with 12 bases of the junction left unmatched. Study processing details: Amplified reference gene primers provided the basis for estimating nucleated cell counts. Some clones are missing from TCRdb's copy, which holds only in-frame ones; the method was immunoSEQ multiplex PCR. D and trimming come from the DNA, and the V and J calls and clone size come from that table. Of approximately 150,000 clones detected, roughly 86% appear once; the ten largest clones hold roughly 8.7%.

This TCR was recovered from a woman aged 55-70 years with acute or convalescent COVID-19. The chain uses TRBV5-4 and TRBJ2-5, with 11 bases fitting TRBD2. The material sequenced was peripheral blood. CDR3: CASSRPLAGGTGETQYF. The DNA for the CDR3 is TGTGCCAGCAGCCGACCTCTAGCGGGGGGTACGGGAGAGACCCAGTACTTC.